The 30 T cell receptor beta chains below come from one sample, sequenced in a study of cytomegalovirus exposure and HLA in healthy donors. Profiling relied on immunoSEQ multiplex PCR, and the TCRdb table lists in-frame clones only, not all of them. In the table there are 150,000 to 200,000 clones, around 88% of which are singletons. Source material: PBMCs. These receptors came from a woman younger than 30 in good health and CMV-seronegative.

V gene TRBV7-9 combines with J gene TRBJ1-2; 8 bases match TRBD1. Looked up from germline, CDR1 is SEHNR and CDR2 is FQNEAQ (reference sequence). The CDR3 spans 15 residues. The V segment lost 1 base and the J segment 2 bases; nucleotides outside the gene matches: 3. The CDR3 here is CASSLVRGPNYGYTF. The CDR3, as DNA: TGTGCCAGCAGCTTAGTCAGGGGGCCAAACTATGGCTACACCTTC.

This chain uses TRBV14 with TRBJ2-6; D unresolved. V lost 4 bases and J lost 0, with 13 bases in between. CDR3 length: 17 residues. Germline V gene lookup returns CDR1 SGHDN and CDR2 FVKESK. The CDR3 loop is CASSLLPTVSGANVLTF. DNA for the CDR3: TGTGCCAGCAGCCTCTTACCCACGGTCTCTGGGGCCAACGTCCTGACTTTC.

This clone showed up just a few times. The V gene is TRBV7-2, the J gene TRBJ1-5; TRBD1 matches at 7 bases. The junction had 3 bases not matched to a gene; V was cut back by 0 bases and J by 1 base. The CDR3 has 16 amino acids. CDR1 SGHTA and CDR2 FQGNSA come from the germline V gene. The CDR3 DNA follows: TGTGCCAGCAGCTTAGCGGCAGGGGGGAGCAATCAGCCCCAGCATTTT. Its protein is CASSLAAGGSNQPQHF.

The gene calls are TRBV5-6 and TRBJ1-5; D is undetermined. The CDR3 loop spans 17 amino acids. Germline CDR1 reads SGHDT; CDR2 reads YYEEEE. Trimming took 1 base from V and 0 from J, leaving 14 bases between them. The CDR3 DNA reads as TGTGCCAGCAGCTTGTTTCAGAGCGTATATAGCAATCAGCCCCAGCATTTT. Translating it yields CASSLFQSVYSNQPQHF.

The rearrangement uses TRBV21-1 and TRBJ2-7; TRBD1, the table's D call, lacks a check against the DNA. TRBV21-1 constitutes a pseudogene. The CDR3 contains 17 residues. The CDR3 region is CASSKRPTAPPFYEQYF. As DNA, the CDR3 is TGTGCCAGCAGCAAAAGGCCGACAGCTCCCCCGTTCTACGAGCAGTACTTC.

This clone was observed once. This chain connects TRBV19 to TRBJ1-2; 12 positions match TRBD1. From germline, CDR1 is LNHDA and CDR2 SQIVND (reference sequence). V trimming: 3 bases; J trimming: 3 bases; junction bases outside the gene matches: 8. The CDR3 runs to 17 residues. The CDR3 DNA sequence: TGTGCCAGTAGTATTCTTGGGACAGGGGGCAATGACTATGGCTACACCTTC. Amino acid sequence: CASSILGTGGNDYGYTF.

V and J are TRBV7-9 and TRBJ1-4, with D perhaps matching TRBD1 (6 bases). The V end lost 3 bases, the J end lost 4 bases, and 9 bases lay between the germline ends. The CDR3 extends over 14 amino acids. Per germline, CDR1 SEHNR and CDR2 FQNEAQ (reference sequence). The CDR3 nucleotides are TGTGCCAGCAGCTTGGACAGTCTTAATGAAAAACTGTTTTTT. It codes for CASSLDSLNEKLFF.

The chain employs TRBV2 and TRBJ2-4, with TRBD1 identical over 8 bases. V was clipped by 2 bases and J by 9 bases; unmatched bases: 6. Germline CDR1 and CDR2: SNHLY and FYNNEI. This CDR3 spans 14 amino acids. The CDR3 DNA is TGTGCCAGCAGTGAAACTGACAGGGGAGCCATTCAGTACTTC. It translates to CASSETDRGAIQYF.

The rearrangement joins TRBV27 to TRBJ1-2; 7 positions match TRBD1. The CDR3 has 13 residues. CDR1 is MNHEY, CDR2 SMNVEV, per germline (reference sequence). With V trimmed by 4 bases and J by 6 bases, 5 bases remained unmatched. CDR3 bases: TGTGCCAGCAGTTCCCACAGGGGAGATGGCTACACCTTC. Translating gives CASSSHRGDGYTF.

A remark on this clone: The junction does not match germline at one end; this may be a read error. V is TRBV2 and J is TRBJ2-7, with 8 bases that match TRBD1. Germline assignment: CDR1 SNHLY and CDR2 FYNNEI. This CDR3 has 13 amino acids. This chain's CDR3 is CASFGTGSHEQYF. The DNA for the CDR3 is TGTGCCAGTTTCGGGACAGGCTCCCACGAGCAGTACTTC.

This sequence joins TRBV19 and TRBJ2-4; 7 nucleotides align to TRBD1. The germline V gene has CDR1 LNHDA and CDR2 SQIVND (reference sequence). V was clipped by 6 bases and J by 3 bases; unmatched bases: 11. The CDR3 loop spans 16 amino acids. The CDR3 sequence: CASRPSQGVGKNIQYF. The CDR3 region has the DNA TGTGCCAGTAGACCCTCTCAGGGGGTGGGCAAAAACATTCAGTACTTC.

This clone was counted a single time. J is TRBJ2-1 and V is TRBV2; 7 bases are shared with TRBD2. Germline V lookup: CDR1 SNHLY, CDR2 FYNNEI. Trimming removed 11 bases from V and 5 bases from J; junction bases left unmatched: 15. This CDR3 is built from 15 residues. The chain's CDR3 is CASAAGRGGDNEQFF. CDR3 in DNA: TGTGCCTCAGCAGCGGGGCGGGGCGGAGACAATGAGCAGTTCTTC. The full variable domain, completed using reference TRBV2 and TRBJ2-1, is EPEVTQTPSHQVTQMGQEVILRCVPISNHLYFYWYRQILGQKVEFLVSFYNNEISEKSEIFDDQFSVERPDGSNFTLKIRSTKLEDSAMYFCASAAGRGGDNEQFFGPGTRLTVL.

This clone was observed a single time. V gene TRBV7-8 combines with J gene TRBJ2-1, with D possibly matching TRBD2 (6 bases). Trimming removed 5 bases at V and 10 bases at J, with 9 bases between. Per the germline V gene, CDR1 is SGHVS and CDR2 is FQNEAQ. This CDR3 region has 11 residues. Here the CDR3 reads CASSRETEQFF. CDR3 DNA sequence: TGTGCCAGCAGCCGGGAGACCGAGCAGTTCTTC.

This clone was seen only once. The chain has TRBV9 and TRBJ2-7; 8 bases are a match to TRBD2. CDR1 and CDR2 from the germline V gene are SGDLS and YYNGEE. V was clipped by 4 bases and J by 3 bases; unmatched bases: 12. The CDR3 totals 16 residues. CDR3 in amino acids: CASSPEGGAGGYEQYF. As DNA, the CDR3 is TGTGCCAGCAGCCCCGAAGGAGGGGCGGGAGGCTACGAGCAGTACTTC.

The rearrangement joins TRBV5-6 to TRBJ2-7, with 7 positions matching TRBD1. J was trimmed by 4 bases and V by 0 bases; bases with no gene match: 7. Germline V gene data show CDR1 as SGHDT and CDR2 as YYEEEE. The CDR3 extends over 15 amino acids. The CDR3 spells CASSLGRGRGYEQYF. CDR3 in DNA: TGTGCCAGCAGCTTGGGAAGGGGGCGCGGTTACGAGCAGTACTTC. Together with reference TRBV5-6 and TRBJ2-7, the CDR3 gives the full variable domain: DAGVTQSPTHLIKTRGQQVTLRCSPKSGHDTVSWYQQALGQGPQFIFQYYEEEERQRGNFPDRFSGHQFPNYSSELNVNALLLGDSALYLCASSLGRGRGYEQYFGPGTRLTVT.

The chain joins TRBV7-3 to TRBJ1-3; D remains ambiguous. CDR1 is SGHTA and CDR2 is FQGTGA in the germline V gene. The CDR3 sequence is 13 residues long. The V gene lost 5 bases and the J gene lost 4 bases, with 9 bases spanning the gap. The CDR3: CASSQSIGNTIYF. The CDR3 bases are TGTGCCAGCAGCCAAAGCATAGGAAACACCATATATTTT. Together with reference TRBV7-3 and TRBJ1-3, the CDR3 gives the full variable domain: GAGVSQTPSNKVTEKGKYVELRCDPISGHTALYWYRQSLGQGPEFLIYFQGTGAADDSGLPNDRFFAVRPEGSVSTLKIQRTERGDSAVYLCASSQSIGNTIYFGEGSWLTVV.

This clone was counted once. CDR3 in DNA: TGTGCCAGCAGCTTAGGAGGGCGGGGACTCACAGATACGCAGTATTTT. It yields the protein CASSLGGRGLTDTQYF. V gene TRBV7-2 combines with J gene TRBJ2-3, with D possibly being TRBD2 (6 bases). This CDR3 comprises 16 residues. Germline V gene lookup returns CDR1 SGHTA and CDR2 FQGNSA. The V end was cut by 1 base, the J end by 2 bases, with 13 bases between.

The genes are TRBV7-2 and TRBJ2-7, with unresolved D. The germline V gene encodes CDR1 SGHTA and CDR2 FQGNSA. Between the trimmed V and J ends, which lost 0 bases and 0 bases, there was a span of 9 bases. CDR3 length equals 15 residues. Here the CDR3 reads CASSLAGQTSYEQYF. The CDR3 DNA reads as TGTGCCAGCAGCTTAGCTGGGCAGACCTCCTACGAGCAGTACTTC.

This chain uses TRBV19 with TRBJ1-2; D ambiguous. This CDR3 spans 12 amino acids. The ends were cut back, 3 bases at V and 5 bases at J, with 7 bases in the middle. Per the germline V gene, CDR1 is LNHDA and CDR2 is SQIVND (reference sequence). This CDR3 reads CASSIGPYGYTF. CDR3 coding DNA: TGTGCCAGTAGTATTGGGCCTTATGGCTACACCTTC.

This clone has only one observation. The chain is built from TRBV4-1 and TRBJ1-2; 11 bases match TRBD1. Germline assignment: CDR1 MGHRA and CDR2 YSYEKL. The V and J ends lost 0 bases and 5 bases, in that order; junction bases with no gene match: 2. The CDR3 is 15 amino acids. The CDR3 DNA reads TGCGCCAGCAGCCAAGAAGGGACAGGGGGATATGGCTACACCTTC. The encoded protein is CASSQEGTGGYGYTF.

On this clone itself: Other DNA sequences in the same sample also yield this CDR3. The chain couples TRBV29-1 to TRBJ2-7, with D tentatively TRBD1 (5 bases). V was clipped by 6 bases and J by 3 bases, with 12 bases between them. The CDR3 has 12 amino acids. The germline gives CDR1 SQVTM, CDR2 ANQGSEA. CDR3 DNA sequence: TGCAGCGTAGGCGACAGAGGCTACGAGCAGTACTTC. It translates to CSVGDRGYEQYF.

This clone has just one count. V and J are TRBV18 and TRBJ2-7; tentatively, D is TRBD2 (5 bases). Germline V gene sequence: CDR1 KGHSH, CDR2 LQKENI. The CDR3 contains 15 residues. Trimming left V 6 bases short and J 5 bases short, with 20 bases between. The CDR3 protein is CASSTTSSSVDEQYF. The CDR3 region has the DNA TGTGCCAGCTCGACTACCAGCTCATCGGTCGACGAGCAGTACTTC.

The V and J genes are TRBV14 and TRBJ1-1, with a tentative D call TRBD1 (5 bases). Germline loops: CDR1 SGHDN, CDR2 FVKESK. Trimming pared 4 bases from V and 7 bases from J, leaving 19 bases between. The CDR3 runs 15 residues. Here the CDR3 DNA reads TGTGCCAGCAGCCCCCGGGACTCCCCCTTCGATGAAGCTTTCTTT. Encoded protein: CASSPRDSPFDEAFF.

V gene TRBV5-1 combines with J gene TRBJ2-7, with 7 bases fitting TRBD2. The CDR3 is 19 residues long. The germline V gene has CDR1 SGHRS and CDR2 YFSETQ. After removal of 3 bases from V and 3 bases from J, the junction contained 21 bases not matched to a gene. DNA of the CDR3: TGCGCCAGCAGCTACGAACTACCTACTATCCGGGACTATATCTACGAGCAGTACTTC. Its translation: CASSYELPTIRDYIYEQYF. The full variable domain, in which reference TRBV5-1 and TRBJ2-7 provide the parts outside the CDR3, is KAGVTQTPRYLIKTRGQQVTLSCSPISGHRSVSWYQQTPGQGLQFLFEYFSETQRNKGNFPGRFSGRQFSNSRSEMNVSTLELGDSALYLCASSYELPTIRDYIYEQYFGPGTRLTVT.

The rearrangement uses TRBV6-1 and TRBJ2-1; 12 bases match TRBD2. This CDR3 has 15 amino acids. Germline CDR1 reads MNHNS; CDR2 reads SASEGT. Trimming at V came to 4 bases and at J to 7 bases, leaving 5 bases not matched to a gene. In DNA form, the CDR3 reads TGTGCCAGCAGTGTTCTAGCGGGGGGGCAGAATGAGCAGTTCTTC. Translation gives CASSVLAGGQNEQFF.

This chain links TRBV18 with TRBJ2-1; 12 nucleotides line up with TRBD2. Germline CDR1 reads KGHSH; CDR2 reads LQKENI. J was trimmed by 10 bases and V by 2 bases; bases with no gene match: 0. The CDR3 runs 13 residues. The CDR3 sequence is CASSPTSGREQFF. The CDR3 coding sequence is TGTGCCAGCTCACCAACTAGCGGGAGGGAGCAGTTCTTC.

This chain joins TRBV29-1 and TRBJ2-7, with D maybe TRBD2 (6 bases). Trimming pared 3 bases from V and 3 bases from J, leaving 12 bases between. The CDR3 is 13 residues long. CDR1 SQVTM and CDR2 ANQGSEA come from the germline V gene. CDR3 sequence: CSVEPTGGYEQYF. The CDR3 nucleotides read TGCAGCGTTGAGCCAACCGGGGGCTACGAGCAGTACTTC.

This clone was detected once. As DNA, the CDR3 is TGTGCCAGCTCACCAGGGAACAGGGAGGGTTACGAGCAGTACTTC. Encoded protein: CASSPGNREGYEQYF. J is TRBJ2-7 and V is TRBV18; possibly TRBD2 for D (7 bases). The CDR3 runs to 15 residues. Trimming shortened V by 2 bases and J by 4 bases, and 15 bases separated the two germline ends. CDR1 is KGHSH, CDR2 LQKENI, per germline.

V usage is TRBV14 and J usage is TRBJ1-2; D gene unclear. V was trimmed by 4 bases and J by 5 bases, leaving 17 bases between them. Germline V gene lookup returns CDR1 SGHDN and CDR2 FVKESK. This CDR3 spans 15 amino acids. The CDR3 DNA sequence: TGTGCCAGCAGCCCCTCGGAGGGTAAACTATATGGCTACACCTTC. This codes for CASSPSEGKLYGYTF.

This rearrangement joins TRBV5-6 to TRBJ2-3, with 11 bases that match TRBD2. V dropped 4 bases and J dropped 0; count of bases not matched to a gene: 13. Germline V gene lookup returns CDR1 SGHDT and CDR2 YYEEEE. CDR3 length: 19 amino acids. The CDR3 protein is CASSQPLAGGPASTDTQYF. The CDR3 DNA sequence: TGTGCCAGCAGCCAACCCCTAGCGGGGGGCCCTGCTAGCACAGATACGCAGTATTTT.